This entry concerns a single TCR beta chain. This record comes from a study of blood T cell repertoires in COVID-19. For the study at large: Material from acute and convalescent COVID-19 was sourced from the United States, Italy and Spain. T cells, B-cell-depleted T cells, or PBMCs provided the cDNA or gDNA that served as material.

Original processing notes: Reference gene primer amplification gave estimated nucleated cell counts. Using immunoSEQ multiplex PCR, the repertoire was profiled, and TCRdb retains in-frame clones only, with some absent. V, J and clone size derive from that table, while D and trimming were established from the DNA sequence. The sample holds over 250,000 clones, about 68% seen once. This CDR3 is built from 15 residues. The trim removed 1 base at V and 11 bases at J, leaving 12 bases unmatched. Germline lookup yields CDR1 SGHRS and CDR2 YFSETQ. The source of this sequence is an elderly woman with acute or convalescent COVID-19. The sequencing sample was made of peripheral blood. The chain joins TRBV5-1 to TRBJ1-3, with TRBD1 matching over 7 bases. The CDR3 is CASSLRAGGAHAIYF. The CDR3 bases are TGCGCCAGCAGCTTGAGGGCAGGGGGTGCCCACGCCATATATTTT.